This is a list of T cell receptor beta chains from one sample in a study of T cell responses to AZD1222 COVID-19 vaccine. Method: immunoSEQ multiplex PCR; TCRdb's copy keeps in-frame clones and lacks some. The sample shows 150,000 to 200,000 clones, 90% to 95% of them seen only once. This specimen was peripheral blood, taken on day 0 of AZD1222 vaccination. The receptors here all came from an adult in good health. Both conserved end residues are part of each CDR3. D genes are given only for firm matches. The size field is filled for only some rows; it gives once, few, many or a size class.

TRBV5-8	TRBJ2-7	16	.	TRBD2	CASSLEGLDRPYEQYF	TGTGCCAGCAGCCTTGAGGGACTAGACAGACCCTACGAGCAGTACTTC
TRBV25-1	TRBJ1-1	15	.	.	CASSEYQEIDTEAFF	TGTGCCAGCAGTGAATACCAGGAAATTGACACTGAAGCTTTCTTT
TRBV20-1	TRBJ2-1	10	.	.	CSANRGEQFF	TGCAGTGCTAATAGAGGCGAGCAGTTCTTC
TRBV2	TRBJ2-2	14	.	TRBD2	CASSRSGRTGELFF	TGTGCCAGCAGTCGTAGCGGGAGAACCGGGGAGCTGTTTTTT
TRBV7-9	TRBJ2-2	12	.	.	CASLADTGELFF	TGTGCCAGCCTCGCGGACACCGGGGAGCTGTTTTTT
TRBV5-1	TRBJ1-5	15	few	TRBD1	CASSVGGQGVQPQHF	TGCGCCAGCAGCGTGGGGGGCCAGGGGGTTCAGCCCCAGCATTTT
TRBV28	TRBJ1-4	13	.	.	CASSPGLRAPDSF	TGTGCCAGCAGTCCCGGGTTGAGGGCCCCGGACTCTTTT
TRBV9	TRBJ2-6	17	.	.	CASSVNQPRPGANVLTF	TGTGCCAGCAGCGTAAATCAGCCTCGTCCGGGGGCCAACGTCCTGACTTTC
TRBV7-3	TRBJ2-2	15	.	.	CASSLGERAAGELFF	TGTGCCAGCAGCTTGGGGGAGAGGGCCGCCGGGGAGCTGTTTTTT
TRBV7-7	TRBJ2-1	16	.	TRBD2	CASSSVTSGRAHEQFF	TGTGCTAGCAGCTCCGTGACTAGCGGGAGGGCCCATGAGCAGTTCTTC
TRBV7-8	TRBJ1-1	15	.	.	CASSLVQGYGTEAFF	TGTGCCAGCAGCTTAGTACAGGGATATGGGACTGAAGCTTTCTTT
TRBV29-1	TRBJ1-2	11	.	.	CSVGAAPGYTF	TGCAGCGTTGGCGCCGCCCCTGGCTACACCTTC
TRBV19	TRBJ2-7	14	.	.	CASSPSGRYYEQYF	TGTGCCAGTAGTCCCTCGGGACGGTACTACGAGCAGTACTTC
TRBV3-1/TRBV3-2	TRBJ2-2	17	.	TRBD2	CASSPPWLAGVTGELFF	TGTGCCAGCAGCCCACCGTGGCTAGCGGGAGTAACCGGGGAGCTGTTTTTT
TRBV5-1	TRBJ1-2	19	.	.	CASSLLLRQGRISNYGYTF	TGCGCCAGCAGCTTGCTTCTTAGGCAGGGAAGAATATCTAACTATGGCTACACCTTC
TRBV6-2/TRBV6-3	TRBJ2-1	15	.	.	CASSYVKSSYNEQFF	TGTGCCAGCAGTTACGTGAAGAGCTCCTACAATGAGCAGTTCTTC
TRBV9	TRBJ1-3	13	.	TRBD1	CASNGQGGNTIYF	TGTGCCAGCAATGGACAGGGCGGAAACACCATATATTTT
TRBV27	TRBJ2-5	13	.	.	CASSLSDLETQYF	TGTGCCAGCAGTTTATCAGATCTGGAGACCCAGTACTTC
TRBV18	TRBJ1-4	14	.	.	CASSHGDRYEKLFF	TGTGCCAGCTCACACGGGGATCGGTATGAAAAACTGTTTTTT
TRBV7-9	TRBJ2-1	15	.	.	CASSLVAGLGNEQFF	TGTGCCAGCAGCTTAGTGGCGGGACTGGGCAATGAGCAGTTCTTC
TRBV5-1	TRBJ2-2	16	.	TRBD1	CASSLRQGINTGELFF	TGCGCCAGCAGCCTACGACAGGGAATAAACACCGGGGAGCTGTTTTTT
TRBV7-9	TRBJ1-5	15	.	TRBD1	CASSLGTGVGQPQHF	TGTGCCAGCAGCTTAGGGACAGGGGTGGGGCAGCCCCAGCATTTT
TRBV6-6	TRBJ1-2	14	.	.	CASSYSDGSYGYTF	TGTGCCAGCAGTTACTCGGACGGATCCTATGGCTACACCTTC
TRBV7-3	TRBJ2-1	13	many	.	CASSSPKIDEQFF	TGTGCCAGCAGCTCACCGAAGATCGACGAGCAGTTCTTC
TRBV7-3	TRBJ2-1	13	few	.	CASSDRDWGEQFF	TGTGCCAGCAGCGACCGAGACTGGGGTGAGCAGTTCTTC
TRBV9	TRBJ2-3	15	.	TRBD2	CASSASGSRTDTQYF	TGTGCCAGCAGCGCAAGCGGGAGTCGCACAGATACGCAGTATTTT
TRBV13	TRBJ1-6	15	.	.	CASSLERHANSPLHF	TGTGCCAGCAGCTTAGAACGGCACGCCAATTCACCCCTCCACTTT
TRBV7-2	TRBJ2-7	14	.	.	CASSSDTSSYEQYF	TGTGCCAGCAGCTCTGACACGAGCTCCTACGAGCAGTACTTC
TRBV6-2/TRBV6-3	TRBJ1-5	15	.	.	CASSYSAQRHQPQHF	TGTGCCAGCAGTTACTCGGCTCAGCGCCATCAGCCCCAGCATTTT
TRBV2	TRBJ2-2	14	once	TRBD2	CASSPSGYTGELFF	TGTGCCAGCAGCCCTAGCGGTTACACCGGGGAGCTGTTTTTT
TRBV6-5	TRBJ2-5	13	.	.	CASSTGGPKTQYF	TGTGCCAGCAGTACCGGCGGCCCGAAGACCCAGTACTTC
TRBV29-1	TRBJ1-4	14	once	.	CSVGGRGADEKLFF	TGCAGCGTTGGGGGACGGGGGGCGGATGAAAAACTGTTTTTT
TRBV6-5	TRBJ1-3	14	.	.	CASSRVSSGNTIYF	TGTGCCAGTTCCAGGGTTTCCTCTGGAAACACCATATATTTT
TRBV18	TRBJ1-1	14	.	.	CASSLARANTEAFF	TGTGCCAGCTCACTGGCCAGGGCGAACACTGAAGCTTTCTTT
TRBV5-1	TRBJ1-2	15	once	TRBD1	CASSPQGQGSYGYTF	TGCGCCAGCAGCCCACAGGGGCAGGGTAGTTATGGCTACACCTTC
TRBV4-1	TRBJ2-1	15	.	.	CASSQVPGPYNEQFF	TGCGCCAGCAGCCAAGTCCCAGGCCCCTACAATGAGCAGTTCTTC
TRBV6-5	TRBJ1-1	14	.	.	CASSYRQGGGGAFF	TGTGCCAGCAGTTACCGTCAGGGTGGGGGGGGAGCTTTCTTT
TRBV27	TRBJ2-7	14	few	.	CASSHRDEFYEQYF	TGTGCCAGCAGTCATCGTGACGAGTTCTACGAGCAGTACTTC
TRBV5-5	TRBJ2-5	15	.	.	CASSLVFGREETQYF	TGTGCCAGCAGCTTGGTTTTCGGTAGAGAAGAGACCCAGTACTTC
TRBV3-1/TRBV3-2	TRBJ1-1	14	.	.	CASSKGLGLVEAFF	TGTGCCAGCAGCAAAGGTTTGGGGCTGGTTGAAGCTTTCTTT
TRBV3-1/TRBV3-2	TRBJ2-5	14	.	.	CASSQSGSGETQYF	TGTGCCAGCAGCCAATCCGGGAGTGGAGAGACCCAGTACTTC
TRBV19	TRBJ2-1	13	.	.	CASTNRWNNEQFF	TGTGCCAGTACAAACCGGTGGAACAATGAGCAGTTCTTC
TRBV7-8	TRBJ2-1	13	.	TRBD2	CASSLGEGYEQFF	TGTGCCAGCAGCTTGGGGGAGGGGTATGAGCAGTTCTTC
TRBV28	TRBJ2-1	14	.	TRBD1	CASLDRASYNEQFF	TGTGCCAGCCTGGACAGGGCTTCCTACAATGAGCAGTTCTTC
TRBV27	TRBJ2-6	15	few	.	CASSFDGSGANVLTF	TGTGCCAGCAGTTTCGATGGGTCTGGGGCCAACGTCCTGACTTTC